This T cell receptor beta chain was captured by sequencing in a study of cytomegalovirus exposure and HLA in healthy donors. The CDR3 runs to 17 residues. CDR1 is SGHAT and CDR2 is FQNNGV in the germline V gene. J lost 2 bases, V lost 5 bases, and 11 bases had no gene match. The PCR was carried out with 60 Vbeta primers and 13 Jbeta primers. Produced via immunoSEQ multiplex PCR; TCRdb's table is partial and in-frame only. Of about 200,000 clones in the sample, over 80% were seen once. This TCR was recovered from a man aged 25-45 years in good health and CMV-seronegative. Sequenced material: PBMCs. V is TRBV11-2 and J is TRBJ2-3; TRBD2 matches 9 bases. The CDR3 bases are TGTGCCAGCAGCCCCTTAGCACTAGCGGGCAACACAGATACGCAGTATTTT. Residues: CASSPLALAGNTDTQYF. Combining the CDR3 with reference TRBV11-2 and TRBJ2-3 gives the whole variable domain EAGVAQSPRYKIIEKRQSVAFWCNPISGHATLYWYQQILGQGPKLLIQFQNNGVVDDSQLPKDRFSAERLKGVDSTLKIQPAKLEDSAVYLCASSPLALAGNTDTQYFGPGTRLTVL.